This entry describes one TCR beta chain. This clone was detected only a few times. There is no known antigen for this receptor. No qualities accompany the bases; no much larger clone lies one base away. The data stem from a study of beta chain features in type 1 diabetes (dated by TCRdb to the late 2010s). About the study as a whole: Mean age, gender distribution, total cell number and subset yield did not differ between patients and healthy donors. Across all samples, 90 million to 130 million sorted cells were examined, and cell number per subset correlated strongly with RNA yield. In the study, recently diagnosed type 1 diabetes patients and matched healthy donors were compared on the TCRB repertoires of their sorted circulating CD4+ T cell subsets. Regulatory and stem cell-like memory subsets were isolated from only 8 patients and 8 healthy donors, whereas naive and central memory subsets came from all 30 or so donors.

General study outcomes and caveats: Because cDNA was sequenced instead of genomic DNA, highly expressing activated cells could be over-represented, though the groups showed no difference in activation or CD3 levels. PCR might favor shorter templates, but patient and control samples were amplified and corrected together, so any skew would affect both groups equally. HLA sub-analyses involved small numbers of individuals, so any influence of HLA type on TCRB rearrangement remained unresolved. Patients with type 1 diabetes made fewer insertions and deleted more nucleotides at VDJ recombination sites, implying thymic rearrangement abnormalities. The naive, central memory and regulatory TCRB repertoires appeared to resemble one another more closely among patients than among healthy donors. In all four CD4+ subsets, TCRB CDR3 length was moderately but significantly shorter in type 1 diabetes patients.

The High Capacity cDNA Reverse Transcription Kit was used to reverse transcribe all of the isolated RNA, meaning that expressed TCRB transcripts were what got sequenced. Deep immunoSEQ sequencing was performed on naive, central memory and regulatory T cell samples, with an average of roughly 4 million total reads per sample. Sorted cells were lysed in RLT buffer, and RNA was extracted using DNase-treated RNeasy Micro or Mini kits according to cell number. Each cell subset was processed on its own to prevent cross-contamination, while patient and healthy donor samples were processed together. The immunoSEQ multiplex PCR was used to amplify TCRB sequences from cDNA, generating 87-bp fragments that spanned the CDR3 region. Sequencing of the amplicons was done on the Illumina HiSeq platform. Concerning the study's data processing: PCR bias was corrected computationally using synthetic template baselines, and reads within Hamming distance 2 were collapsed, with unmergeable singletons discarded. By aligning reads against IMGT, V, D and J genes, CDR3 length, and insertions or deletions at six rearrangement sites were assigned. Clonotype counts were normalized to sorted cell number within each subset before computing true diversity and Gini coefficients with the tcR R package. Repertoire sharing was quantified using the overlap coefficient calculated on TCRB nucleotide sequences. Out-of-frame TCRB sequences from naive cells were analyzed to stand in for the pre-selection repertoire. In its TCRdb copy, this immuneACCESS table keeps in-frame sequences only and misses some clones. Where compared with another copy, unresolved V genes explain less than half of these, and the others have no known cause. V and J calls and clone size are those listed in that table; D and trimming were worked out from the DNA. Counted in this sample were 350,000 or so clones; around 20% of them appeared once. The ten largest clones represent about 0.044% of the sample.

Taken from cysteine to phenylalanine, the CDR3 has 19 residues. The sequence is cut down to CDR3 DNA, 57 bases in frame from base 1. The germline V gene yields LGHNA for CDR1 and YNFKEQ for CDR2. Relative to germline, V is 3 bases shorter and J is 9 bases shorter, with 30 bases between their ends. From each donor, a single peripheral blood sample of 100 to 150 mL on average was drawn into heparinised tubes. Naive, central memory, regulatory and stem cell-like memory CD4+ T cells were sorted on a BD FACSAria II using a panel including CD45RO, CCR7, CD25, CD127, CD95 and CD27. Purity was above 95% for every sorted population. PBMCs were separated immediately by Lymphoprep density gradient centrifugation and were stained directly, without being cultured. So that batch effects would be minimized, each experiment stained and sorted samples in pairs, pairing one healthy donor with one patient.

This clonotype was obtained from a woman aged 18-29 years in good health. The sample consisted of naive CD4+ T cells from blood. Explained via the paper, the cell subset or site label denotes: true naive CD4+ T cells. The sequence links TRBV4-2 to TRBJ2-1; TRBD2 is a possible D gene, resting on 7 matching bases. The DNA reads TGTGCCAGCAGCCATGTTGGTTGGGTAAAGGGGGGGCAATTGAGTGAGCAGTTCTTC. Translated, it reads CASSHVGWVKGGQLSEQFF.